The 12 T cell receptor beta chains presented below share a single source sample, sequenced in a study of blood T cells in healthy people across ages. A J-beta primer mix and a sample-barcoded 5' primer were used in a second PCR of roughly 7 to 12 cycles. TCRdb analysed the 5' RACE reads with MiXCR anew, one entry per CDR3 protein. The sample lists about 1.8 million distinct CDR3 sequences, around half occurring once. Source material: blood. These receptors all come from a woman in her forties in good health.

This clonotype has ten or more counts. Relative to the germline gene, one junction end is altered; a read error may explain this. The chain carries TRBV5-1 and TRBJ2-5; D is unresolved. The CDR3 sequence is 12 residues long. Germline V CDR1 and CDR2: SGHRS, YFSETQ. CDR3 sequence: CASSPSVETQYF. The DNA of the CDR3 is TGTGCCAGCAGTCCCTCAGTGGAGACCCAGTACTTC.

This clonotype was counted between two and nine times. The chain employs TRBV20-1 and TRBJ2-7; 9 bases are a match to TRBD2. The J call is doubtful: the DNA matches TRBJ2-5 better. Germline CDR1 DFQATT, CDR2 SNEGSKA (reference sequence). CDR3 length equals 14 residues. The CDR3 nucleotides are TGCAGTGCCCGTGCCATTAGCGGGGGAGAGACCCAGTACTTC. This gives the protein CSARAISGGETQYF.

The chain is built from TRBV7-2 and TRBJ2-1; 7 bases are a match to TRBD2. The CDR3 has 15 amino acids. The J segment lost 10 bases and the V segment lost 6 bases, leaving 15 bases of the junction unmatched. Germline V gene data show CDR1 as SGHTA and CDR2 as FQGNSA. The CDR3 coding sequence is TGTGCCAGCAGACTAAGTACTAGCCGGGGGGAGGAGCAGTTCTTC. It yields the protein CASRLSTSRGEEQFF. Using reference TRBV7-2 and TRBJ2-1 for the parts outside the CDR3, the full variable domain is GAGVSQSPSNKVTEKGKDVELRCDPISGHTALYWYRQSLGQGLEFLIYFQGNSAPDKSGLPSDRFSAERTGGSVSTLTIQRTQQEDSAVYLCASRLSTSRGEEQFFGPGTRLTVL.

This chain links TRBV24-1 with TRBJ2-1, with a tentative D call TRBD1 (5 bases). The CDR3 has 14 amino acids. The germline CDR1 and CDR2 sequences are KGHDR and SFDVKD. V lost 2 bases, J lost 7 bases, and 11 bases lay in between. The DNA for the CDR3 is TGTGCCACCAGTGATTCCGCCAGGGCGAATGAGCAGTTCTTC. It yields the protein CATSDSARANEQFF.

This chain connects TRBV27 to TRBJ2-3, with D uncertain. Trimming pared 8 bases from V and 6 bases from J, leaving 15 bases between. Germline V lookup: CDR1 MNHEY, CDR2 SMNVEV (reference sequence). CDR3 size: 13 residues. CDR3 in amino acids: CASGIPADDTQYF. DNA for the CDR3: TGTGCCAGCGGGATCCCGGCGGATGATACGCAGTATTTT.

This clonotype has just a few counts. CDR3 sequence reads: CASHNELSSGANVLTF. The CDR3, as DNA: TGTGCCAGCCACAACGAATTGAGCTCTGGGGCCAACGTCCTGACTTTC. The V and J genes are TRBV6-2 or TRBV6-3 and TRBJ2-6; no reliable D call. The CDR3 runs to 16 residues. The V end was cut by 8 bases, the J end by 0 bases, with 14 bases between. CDR1 is MNHEY, CDR2 SVGEGT, per germline.

The table lists this clonotype with a few counts. This rearrangement joins TRBV5-1 to TRBJ1-1; 7 bases are shared with TRBD1. V lost 0 bases to trimming and J lost 1 base; unmatched junction nucleotides: 3. This CDR3 contains 15 residues. CDR1 is SGHRS and CDR2 is YFSETQ in the germline V gene. CDR3 loop: CASSLEDRKNTEAFF. As DNA, the CDR3 is TGCGCCAGCAGCTTGGAGGACAGGAAGAACACTGAAGCTTTCTTT.

J is TRBJ2-3 and V is TRBV10-3; 9 nucleotides match TRBD1. The V gene's germline CDR1 is ENHRY and CDR2 SYGVKD. The CDR3 contains 15 residues. V lost 7 bases, J lost 6 bases, and 11 bases stayed unmatched. The CDR3, as DNA: TGTGCCATCACCCCGAACACAGGGGGCATGGATACGCAGTATTTT. Protein product: CAITPNTGGMDTQYF.

The chain has TRBV10-3 and TRBJ1-5; 8 positions match TRBD1. CDR3 length equals 15 residues. Losses at the gene ends were 2 bases for V and 6 bases for J; bases not matched to a gene: 6. In germline, CDR1 is ENHRY, CDR2 SYGVKD. Here the CDR3 DNA reads TGTGCCATCAGTGAGCTCGACAGGGGAGGTCAGCCCCAGCATTTT. It specifies CAISELDRGGQPQHF.

The J gene is TRBJ1-2, the V gene TRBV4-1; no clear D. Per germline, CDR1 MGHRA and CDR2 YSYEKL. V lost 0 bases and J 7 bases, leaving 6 bases between the germline ends. The CDR3 totals 12 residues. CDR3 in DNA: TGCGCCAGCAGCCAAGAGCCCCGTGGCTACACCTTC. It codes for CASSQEPRGYTF.

This clonotype was observed a few times. The chain combines TRBV9 with TRBJ2-4; no clear D gene. This CDR3 comprises 11 residues. Germline CDR1 SGDLS, CDR2 YYNGEE. V dropped 10 bases and J dropped 8 bases, with 13 bases sitting between them. The CDR3 loop is CAGPWEDIQYF. CDR3 in DNA: TGTGCCGGACCGTGGGAAGACATTCAGTACTTC.

A remark on this clonotype: The junction differs from germline at one of its ends, possibly a read error. V usage is TRBV4-3 and J usage is TRBJ2-3; the D is unclear. Germline V gene lookup returns CDR1 LGHNA and CDR2 YSLEER. The CDR3 totals 14 residues. CDR3 sequence (DNA): TGCGCCAGCAGCCCGTACTACTCAGCAGATGCGCAGTATTTT. It codes for CASSPYYSADAQYF.